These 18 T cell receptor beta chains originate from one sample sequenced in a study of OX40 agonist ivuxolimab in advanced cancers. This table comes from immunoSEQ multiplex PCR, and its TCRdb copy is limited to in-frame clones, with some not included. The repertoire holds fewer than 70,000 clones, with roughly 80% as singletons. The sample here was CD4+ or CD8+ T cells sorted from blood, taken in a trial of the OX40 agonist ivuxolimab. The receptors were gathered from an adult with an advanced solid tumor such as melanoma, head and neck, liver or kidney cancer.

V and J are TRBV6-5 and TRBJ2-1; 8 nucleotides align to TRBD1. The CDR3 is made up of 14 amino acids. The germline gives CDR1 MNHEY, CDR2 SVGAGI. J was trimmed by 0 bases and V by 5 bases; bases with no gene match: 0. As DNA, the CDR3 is TGTGCCAGCAGTGGGACAGGCTCCTACAATGAGCAGTTCTTC. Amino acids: CASSGTGSYNEQFF.

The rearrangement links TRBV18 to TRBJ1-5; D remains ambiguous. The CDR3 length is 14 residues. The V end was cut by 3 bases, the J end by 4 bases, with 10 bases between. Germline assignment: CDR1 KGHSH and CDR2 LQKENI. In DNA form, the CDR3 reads TGTGCCAGCTCACCCACTAGCGGGAATCAGCCCCAGCATTTT. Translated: CASSPTSGNQPQHF.

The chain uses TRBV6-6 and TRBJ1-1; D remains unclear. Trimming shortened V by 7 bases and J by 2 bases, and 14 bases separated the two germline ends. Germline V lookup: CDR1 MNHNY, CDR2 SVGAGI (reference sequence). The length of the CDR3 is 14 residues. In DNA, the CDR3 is TGTGCCAGCATTGACCCAACTAAAAACACTGAAGCTTTCTTT. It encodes CASIDPTKNTEAFF.

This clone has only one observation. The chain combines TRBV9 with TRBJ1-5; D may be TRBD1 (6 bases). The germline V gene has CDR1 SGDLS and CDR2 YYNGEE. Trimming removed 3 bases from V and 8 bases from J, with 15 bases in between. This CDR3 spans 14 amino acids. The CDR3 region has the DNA TGTGCCAGCAGCGCTTCAGGGGAGAGAAAGCCCCAGCATTTT. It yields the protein CASSASGERKPQHF. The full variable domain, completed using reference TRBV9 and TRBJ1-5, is DSGVTQTPKHLITATGQRVTLRCSPRSGDLSVYWYQQSLDQGLQFLIQYYNGEERAKGNILERFSAQQFPDLHSELNLSSLELGDSALYFCASSASGERKPQHFGDGTRLSIL.

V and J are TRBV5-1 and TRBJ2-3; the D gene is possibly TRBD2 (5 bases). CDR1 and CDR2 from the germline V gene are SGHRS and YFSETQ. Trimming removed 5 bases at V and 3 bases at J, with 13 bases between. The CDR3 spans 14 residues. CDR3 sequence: CASRSGIETDTQYF. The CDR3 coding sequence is TGCGCCAGCAGGTCGGGGATTGAGACAGATACGCAGTATTTT.

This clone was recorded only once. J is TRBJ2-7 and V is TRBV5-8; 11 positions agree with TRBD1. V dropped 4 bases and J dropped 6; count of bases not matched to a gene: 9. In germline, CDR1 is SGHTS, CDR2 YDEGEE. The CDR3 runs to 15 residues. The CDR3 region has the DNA TGTGCCAGCAGCAAATGGACAGGGGGCCTCGGCGAGCAGTACTTC. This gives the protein CASSKWTGGLGEQYF.

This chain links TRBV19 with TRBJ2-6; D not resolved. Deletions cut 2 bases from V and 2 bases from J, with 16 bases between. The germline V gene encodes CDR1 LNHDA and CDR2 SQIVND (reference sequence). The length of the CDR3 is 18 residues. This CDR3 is CASSIWAARQTGANVLTF. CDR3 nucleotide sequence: TGTGCCAGTAGTATATGGGCAGCCAGGCAAACTGGGGCCAACGTCCTGACTTTC.

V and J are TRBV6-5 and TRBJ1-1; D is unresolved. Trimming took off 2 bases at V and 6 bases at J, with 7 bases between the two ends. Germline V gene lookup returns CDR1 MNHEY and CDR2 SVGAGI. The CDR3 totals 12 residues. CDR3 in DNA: TGTGCCAGCAGTTACGATTTCGCTGAAGCTTTCTTT. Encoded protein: CASSYDFAEAFF.

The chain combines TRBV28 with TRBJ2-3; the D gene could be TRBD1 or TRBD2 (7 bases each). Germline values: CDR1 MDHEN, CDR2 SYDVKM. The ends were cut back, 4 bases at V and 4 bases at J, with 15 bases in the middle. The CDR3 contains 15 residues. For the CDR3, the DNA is TGTGCCAGCAGTTCACCAGGGGGGGCGTCAGATACGCAGTATTTT. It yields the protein CASSSPGGASDTQYF.

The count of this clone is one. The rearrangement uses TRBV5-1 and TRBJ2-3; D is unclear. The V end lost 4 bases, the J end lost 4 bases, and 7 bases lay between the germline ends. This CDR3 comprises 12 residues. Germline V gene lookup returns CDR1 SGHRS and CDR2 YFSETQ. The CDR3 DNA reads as TGCGCCAGCAGCCTCCGCCCAGATACGCAGTATTTT. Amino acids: CASSLRPDTQYF.

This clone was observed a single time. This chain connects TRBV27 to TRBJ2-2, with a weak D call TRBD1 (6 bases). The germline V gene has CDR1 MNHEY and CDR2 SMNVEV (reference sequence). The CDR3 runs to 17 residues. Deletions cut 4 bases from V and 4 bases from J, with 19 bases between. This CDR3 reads CASSSPHHDRTTGELFF. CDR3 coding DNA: TGTGCCAGCAGTTCGCCTCACCATGACAGGACCACCGGGGAGCTGTTTTTT.

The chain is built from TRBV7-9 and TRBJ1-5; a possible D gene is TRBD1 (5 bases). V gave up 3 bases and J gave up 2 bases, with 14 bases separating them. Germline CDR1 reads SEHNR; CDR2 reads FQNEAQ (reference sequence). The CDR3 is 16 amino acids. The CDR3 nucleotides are TGTGCCAGCAGCTTTGGGGGAATTCGCGGCAATCAGCCCCAGCATTTT. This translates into CASSFGGIRGNQPQHF.

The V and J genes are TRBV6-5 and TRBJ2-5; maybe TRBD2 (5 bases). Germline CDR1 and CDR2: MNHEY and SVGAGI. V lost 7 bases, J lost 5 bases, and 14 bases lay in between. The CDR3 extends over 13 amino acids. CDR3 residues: CASIDTGLETQYF. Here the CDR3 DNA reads TGTGCCAGCATTGACACGGGATTGGAGACCCAGTACTTC.

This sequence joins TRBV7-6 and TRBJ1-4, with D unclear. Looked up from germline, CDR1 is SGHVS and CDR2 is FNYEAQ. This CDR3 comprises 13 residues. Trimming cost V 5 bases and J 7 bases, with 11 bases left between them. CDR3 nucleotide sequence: TGTGCCAGCAGCGACAACTTGGGTGAAAAACTGTTTTTT. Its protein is CASSDNLGEKLFF.

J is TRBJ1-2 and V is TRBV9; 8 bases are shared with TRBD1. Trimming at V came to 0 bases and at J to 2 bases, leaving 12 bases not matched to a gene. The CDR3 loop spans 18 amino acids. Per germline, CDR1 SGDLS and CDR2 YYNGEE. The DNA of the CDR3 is TGTGCCAGCAGCGTAGGCCCACCGGGCAGGGGGCAGAACTATGGCTACACCTTC. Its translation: CASSVGPPGRGQNYGYTF. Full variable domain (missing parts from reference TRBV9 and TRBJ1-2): DSGVTQTPKHLITATGQRVTLRCSPRSGDLSVYWYQQSLDQGLQFLIQYYNGEERAKGNILERFSAQQFPDLHSELNLSSLELGDSALYFCASSVGPPGRGQNYGYTFGSGTRLTVV.

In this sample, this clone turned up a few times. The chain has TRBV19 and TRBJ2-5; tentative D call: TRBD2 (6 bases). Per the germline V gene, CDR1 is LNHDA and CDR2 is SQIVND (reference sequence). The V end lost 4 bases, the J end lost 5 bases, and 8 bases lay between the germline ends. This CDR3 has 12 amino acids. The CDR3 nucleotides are TGTGCCAGTAGTAAGGGGAGGGAGACCCAGTACTTC. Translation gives CASSKGRETQYF.

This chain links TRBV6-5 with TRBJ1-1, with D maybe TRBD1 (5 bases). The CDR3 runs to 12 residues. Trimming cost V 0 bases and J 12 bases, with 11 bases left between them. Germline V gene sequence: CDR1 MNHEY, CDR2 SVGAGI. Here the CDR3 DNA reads TGTGCCAGCAGTTACTCGCCCGGGACGACTTTCTTT. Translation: CASSYSPGTTFF.

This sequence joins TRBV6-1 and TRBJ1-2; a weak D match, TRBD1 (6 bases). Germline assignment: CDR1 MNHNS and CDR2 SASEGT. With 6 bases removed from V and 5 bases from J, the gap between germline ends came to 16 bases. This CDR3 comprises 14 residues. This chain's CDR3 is CASRLTGSGYGYTF. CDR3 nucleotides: TGTGCCAGCAGACTGACAGGCTCTGGATATGGCTACACCTTC.